Presented here are 10 T cell receptor beta chains from one specimen sequenced in a study of shared clonotypes between healthy human individuals. Method: immunoSEQ multiplex PCR; TCRdb's copy keeps in-frame clones and lacks some. The sample contains approximately 1.5 million clones, 98% of which appear only once. The sequencing sample was made of naive CD4+ T cells sorted from blood. Subset given: CD45RA+ positively selected. These TCRs come from a man aged 30 to 39 in good health.

The rearrangement links TRBV7-2 to TRBJ2-1; TRBD2 matches at 9 bases. In germline, CDR1 is SGHTA, CDR2 FQGNSA. The CDR3 contains 16 residues. V gave up 4 bases and J gave up 2 bases; unmatched junction bases: 6. CDR3 bases: TGTGCCAGCAGCTCACGTTCTAGCGGGGCCTACAATGAGCAGTTCTTC. Encoded protein: CASSSRSSGAYNEQFF.

Notes on this clone: Different DNA sequences within this sample yield the same CDR3. The chain is built from TRBV28 and TRBJ2-7; no definite D call. V gave up 5 bases and J gave up 0 bases, with 11 bases separating them. Germline CDR1 and CDR2: MDHEN and SYDVKM. The CDR3 runs 14 residues. Here the CDR3 reads CASSPPGFSYEQYF. The CDR3 DNA is TGTGCCAGCAGTCCTCCCGGGTTCTCCTACGAGCAGTACTTC.

The chain combines TRBV7-3 with TRBJ2-7; no reliable D call. The CDR3 runs 13 residues. V lost 4 bases and J lost 0, with 7 bases in between. Germline loops: CDR1 SGHTA, CDR2 FQGTGA. In nucleotides, the CDR3 is TGTGCCAGCAGCTCCAGCGCCTCCTACGAGCAGTACTTC. This codes for CASSSSASYEQYF.

CDR3 bases: TGTGCCAGCAGCCCCCTCCGACTCGGCGTTGGCTCCTACGAGCAGTACTTC. Its translation is CASSPLRLGVGSYEQYF. The chain carries TRBV11-3 and TRBJ2-7; D is unclear. The CDR3 is 17 amino acids. V lost 5 bases and J lost 0, with 20 bases in between. Germline V gene data show CDR1 as SGHNT and CDR2 as YENEEA.

The J gene is TRBJ2-3, the V gene TRBV5-5; D remains unclear. Trimming took 0 bases from V and 11 from J, leaving 19 bases between them. The CDR3 is 15 residues long. CDR1 SGHKS and CDR2 YYEKEE come from the germline V gene (reference sequence). CDR3 region: CASSLVSEPPSGQYF. CDR3 in DNA: TGTGCCAGCAGCTTGGTATCGGAGCCTCCATCGGGGCAGTATTTT.

This sequence joins TRBV4-3 and TRBJ1-5, with D unclear. Germline assignment: CDR1 LGHNA and CDR2 YSLEER. There are 12 residues in the CDR3. V was pared by 2 bases and J by 9 bases, with 8 bases between. CDR3 coding DNA: TGCGCCAGCAGCCAACCTCGGTTGCCCCAGCATTTT. This codes for CASSQPRLPQHF.

On this clone itself: The identical CDR3 is also encoded by other nucleotide sequences in the sample. This chain links TRBV19 with TRBJ2-2; no firm D call. The germline V and J ends were trimmed by 11 bases and 4 bases, with 8 bases remaining between them. The CDR3 consists of 11 residues. The germline CDR1 and CDR2 sequences are LNHDA and SQIVND (reference sequence). The CDR3 nucleotides are TGTGCCTCCTCCCGCACCGGGGAGCTGTTTTTT. Its protein product is CASSRTGELFF.

Turning to this clone: The junction departs from the called germline gene at one end, perhaps through a read error. This chain connects TRBV2 to TRBJ2-1; D may be TRBD1 (5 bases). Germline CDR1 is SNHLY and CDR2 is FYNNEI. The CDR3 has 13 residues. This CDR3 is CASSGFSREGMLF. CDR3 DNA sequence: TGTGCCAGCAGTGGGTTCTCCAGGGAAGGTATGCTCTTC.

The chain recombines TRBV4-1 with TRBJ1-2, with no clear D. Germline V CDR1 and CDR2: MGHRA, YSYEKL. Between the trimmed V and J ends, which lost 3 bases and 2 bases, there was a span of 13 bases. The length of the CDR3 is 15 residues. CDR3 sequence reads: CASSHGRSGNYGYTF. The CDR3 coding sequence is TGCGCCAGCAGCCACGGGAGGTCCGGAAACTATGGCTACACCTTC.

The chain is built from TRBV5-1 and TRBJ2-3; no definite D call. Germline V gene data show CDR1 as SGHRS and CDR2 as YFSETQ. The CDR3 covers 13 residues. The V gene lost 3 bases and the J gene lost 0 bases, with 5 bases spanning the gap. CDR3: CASSSFSTDTQYF. The CDR3 region has the DNA TGCGCCAGCAGCTCATTTAGCACAGATACGCAGTATTTT.